Following are 26 T cell receptor beta chains from one sample sequenced in a study of blood T cell repertoires in COVID-19. Assay: immunoSEQ multiplex PCR; the TCRdb copy retains only in-frame clones and omits some. Among about 180,000 clones, approximately 90% were seen once, and the ten largest hold under 4.5%. The specimen was peripheral blood. These receptors were collected from a woman aged 25-40 years with acute or convalescent COVID-19.

The chain employs TRBV19 and TRBJ1-5, with 9 bases aligning to TRBD1. With 6 bases clipped from V and 4 bases from J, the junction kept 4 bases outside the gene matches. Germline V gives CDR1 LNHDA, CDR2 SQIVND (reference sequence). The CDR3 length is 14 residues. The CDR3 protein is CASRTGGWNQPQHF. Written as DNA, the CDR3 is TGTGCCAGTAGGACAGGGGGTTGGAATCAGCCCCAGCATTTT.

The chain links TRBV5-1 to TRBJ2-2; TRBD1 aligns across 9 bases. The CDR3 consists of 17 residues. Trimming took 1 base from V and 4 from J; bases not matched to a gene: 8. In germline, CDR1 is SGHRS, CDR2 YFSETQ. CDR3 coding DNA: TGCGCCAGCAGCTTGTCGGGACAGGGTTTCGTCACCGGGGAGCTGTTTTTT. Translation gives CASSLSGQGFVTGELFF.

The rearrangement links TRBV11-2 to TRBJ2-1, with TRBD2 matching over 8 bases. This CDR3 has 14 residues. Germline V gene data show CDR1 as SGHAT and CDR2 as FQNNGV. J lost 4 bases, V lost 8 bases, and 7 bases had no gene match. CDR3 sequence reads: CASQPGLEYNEQFF. The CDR3 DNA is TGTGCCAGCCAACCGGGACTAGAATACAATGAGCAGTTCTTC.

V gene TRBV10-3 combines with J gene TRBJ2-1; 12 positions match TRBD2. The CDR3 totals 16 residues. V lost 6 bases and J lost 2; bases outside the gene matches: 5. The germline CDR1 and CDR2 sequences are ENHRY and SYGVKD. The CDR3 nucleotides are TGTGCCATCAGGGCGACTAGCGGGAGTCCCTACAATGAGCAGTTCTTC. It codes for CAIRATSGSPYNEQFF.

This clone was picked up one time. The gene calls are TRBV16 and TRBJ2-1; D is uncertain. The CDR3 length is 11 residues. V lost 3 bases to trimming and J lost 9 bases, with 6 bases between them. CDR1 and CDR2 (germline): KGHSY, FQNENV. CDR3 in DNA: TGTGCCAGCAGCCACCCAGGTGAGCAGTTCTTC. It codes for CASSHPGEQFF.

This rearrangement joins TRBV9 to TRBJ2-5, with TRBD2 matching 7 bases. Per the germline V gene, CDR1 is SGDLS and CDR2 is YYNGEE. Trimming removed 0 bases from V and 2 bases from J; junction bases left unmatched: 7. This CDR3 region has 16 residues. CDR3 DNA: TGTGCCAGCAGCGTAGTGGGGGGAGGGCCTCAAGAGACCCAGTACTTC. Translated, it gives CASSVVGGGPQETQYF.

V gene TRBV24-1 combines with J gene TRBJ2-3, with 8 bases aligning to TRBD2. The germline V gene has CDR1 KGHDR and CDR2 SFDVKD. CDR3 length equals 17 residues. V shed 0 bases and J 4 bases; nucleotides not matched to a gene: 8. Here the CDR3 reads CATSDLGSGGGSDTQYF. The DNA of the CDR3 is TGTGCCACCAGTGATTTGGGGAGCGGGGGCGGGTCAGATACGCAGTATTTT.

In this sample, this clone turned up many times. This sequence joins TRBV9 and TRBJ2-1, with 10 bases that match TRBD2. The V gene's germline CDR1 is SGDLS and CDR2 YYNGEE. V was pared by 0 bases and J by 3 bases, with 3 bases of the junction left unmatched. The CDR3 runs 16 residues. The CDR3 sequence is CASSVDPSGSYNEQFF. CDR3 in DNA: TGTGCCAGCAGCGTAGACCCTAGCGGGAGCTACAATGAGCAGTTCTTC.

The CDR3 nucleotides are TGCAGCGTCAGGCAGGGGGGTCACCACACTGAAGCTTTCTTT. Translating gives CSVRQGGHHTEAFF. The chain combines TRBV29-1 with TRBJ1-1, with TRBD1 matching 7 bases. The germline CDR1 and CDR2 sequences are SQVTM and ANQGSEA. The CDR3 contains 14 residues. The trim removed 6 bases at V and 3 bases at J, leaving 10 bases unmatched.

The J gene is TRBJ2-5, the V gene TRBV18, with 7 bases lining up with TRBD1. Unmatched junction bases numbered 4, after V lost 0 bases and J lost 3 bases. Germline V gene lookup returns CDR1 KGHSH and CDR2 LQKENI. This CDR3 is 15 amino acids long. The CDR3 DNA sequence: TGTGCCAGCTCACCACCGTACAGGGGAGAAGAGACCCAGTACTTC. Its translation: CASSPPYRGEETQYF.

The sample holds a few counts of this clone. The genes are TRBV5-1 and TRBJ1-1; a weak D match, TRBD1 (6 bases). The CDR3 is 15 residues long. Trimming took off 6 bases at V and 0 bases at J, with 15 bases between the two ends. CDR1 is SGHRS and CDR2 is YFSETQ in the germline V gene. The CDR3 sequence: CASTTSDRMNTEAFF. Written as DNA, the CDR3 is TGCGCCAGCACTACCTCGGACAGAATGAACACTGAAGCTTTCTTT.

In this sample, this clone turned up a few times. Here the CDR3 DNA reads TGTGCCAGCAGCCAAGCGACAGGGATAACTGAAGCTTTCTTT. Translated: CASSQATGITEAFF. The chain recombines TRBV16 with TRBJ1-1; 7 positions match TRBD1. Germline V lookup: CDR1 KGHSY, CDR2 FQNENV. V shed 2 bases, J shed 5 bases, and the junction held 5 bases outside the gene matches. The CDR3 is made up of 14 amino acids.

This clone showed up just a few times. This chain links TRBV4-2 with TRBJ2-1, with 7 bases identical to TRBD2. This CDR3 is built from 15 residues. Germline CDR1 LGHNA, CDR2 YNFKEQ. Losses at the gene ends were 1 base for V and 13 bases for J; bases not matched to a gene: 13. The CDR3 sequence is CASSQGDRDAGLQFF. CDR3 sequence (DNA): TGTGCCAGCAGCCAAGGGGACCGGGACGCGGGACTACAGTTCTTC.

This chain connects TRBV9 to TRBJ2-1, with D possibly being TRBD2 (5 bases). This CDR3 has 15 amino acids. CDR1 SGDLS and CDR2 YYNGEE come from the germline V gene. The germline V and J ends were trimmed by 0 bases and 3 bases, with 10 bases remaining between them. This CDR3 reads CASSVGPDFYNEQFF. The CDR3 DNA sequence: TGTGCCAGCAGCGTAGGGCCGGACTTCTACAATGAGCAGTTCTTC.

J is TRBJ1-2 and V is TRBV19; D is unclear. CDR1 LNHDA and CDR2 SQIVND come from the germline V gene (reference sequence). Trimming removed 0 bases at V and 4 bases at J, with 9 bases between. The length of the CDR3 is 14 residues. CDR3 amino acids: CASSIDLRGYGYTF. Here the CDR3 DNA reads TGTGCCAGTAGTATAGACCTCCGGGGCTATGGCTACACCTTC.

V is TRBV5-1 and J is TRBJ1-4, with D uncertain. Trimming shortened V by 5 bases and J by 3 bases, and 11 bases separated the two germline ends. CDR1 is SGHRS and CDR2 is YFSETQ in the germline V gene. The CDR3 extends over 14 amino acids. In DNA form, the CDR3 reads TGCGCCAGCAGTGGAGGGATAGCTAATGAAAAACTGTTTTTT. Its translation is CASSGGIANEKLFF. Filled out from reference TRBV5-1 and TRBJ1-4, the complete variable domain reads KAGVTQTPRYLIKTRGQQVTLSCSPISGHRSVSWYQQTPGQGLQFLFEYFSETQRNKGNFPGRFSGRQFSNSRSEMNVSTLELGDSALYLCASSGGIANEKLFFGSGTQLSVL.

The genes are TRBV19 and TRBJ1-2; D not certain. The ends were cut back, 9 bases at V and 3 bases at J, with 17 bases in the middle. This CDR3 comprises 14 residues. Germline-derived CDR1 and CDR2 are LNHDA and SQIVND (reference sequence). The CDR3 nucleotides read TGTGCCAGCTCAACCTCTCGGGGTGACTATGGCTACACCTTC. Amino acids: CASSTSRGDYGYTF.

The V call is TRBV24-1, the J call TRBJ2-1, with TRBD2 matching over 11 bases. With V trimmed by 3 bases and J by 8 bases, 17 bases remained unmatched. The CDR3 sequence is 19 residues long. The germline gives CDR1 KGHDR, CDR2 SFDVKD. The CDR3 DNA reads as TGTGCCACCAGTGATCGTGCCCCCAAAACTAGCGGGAGTAGGGATGAGCAGTTCTTC. This codes for CATSDRAPKTSGSRDEQFF.

The rearrangement joins TRBV10-3 to TRBJ2-3; 8 bases are a match to TRBD2. CDR1 is ENHRY and CDR2 is SYGVKD in the germline V gene. Trimming cost V 8 bases and J 6 bases; bases outside gene matches: 4. CDR3 length: 12 amino acids. Here the CDR3 DNA reads TGTGCCATCTCGGGAGGGGGTGATACGCAGTATTTT. Protein: CAISGGGDTQYF.

CDR3 sequence reads: CASSQVVVAGGLGELFF. CDR3 bases: TGCGCCAGCAGCCAAGTTGTAGTGGCAGGGGGCCTCGGGGAGCTGTTTTTT. The chain links TRBV4-1 to TRBJ2-2; 8 bases fit TRBD1. Germline lookup yields CDR1 MGHRA and CDR2 YSYEKL. The CDR3 contains 17 residues. Losses at the gene ends were 1 base for V and 7 bases for J; bases not matched to a gene: 11.

The rearrangement links TRBV7-2 to TRBJ1-1, with D possibly matching TRBD1 (6 bases). The CDR3 runs 15 residues. Between the trimmed V and J ends, which lost 0 bases and 4 bases, there was a span of 12 bases. Germline CDR1 is SGHTA and CDR2 is FQGNSA. The CDR3 bases are TGTGCCAGCAGCTTAGCCGGGGGGGGGCGCACTGAAGCTTTCTTT. Translating it yields CASSLAGGGRTEAFF.

The chain recombines TRBV5-1 with TRBJ1-2; 8 bases are shared with TRBD1. CDR3 length: 14 amino acids. With V trimmed by 4 bases and J by 4 bases, 6 bases remained unmatched. The germline gives CDR1 SGHRS, CDR2 YFSETQ. The CDR3 protein is CASSITGTGYGYTF. CDR3 nucleotide sequence: TGCGCCAGCAGCATCACCGGGACAGGCTATGGCTACACCTTC. Drawing the rest from reference TRBV5-1 and TRBJ1-2, the complete variable domain is KAGVTQTPRYLIKTRGQQVTLSCSPISGHRSVSWYQQTPGQGLQFLFEYFSETQRNKGNFPGRFSGRQFSNSRSEMNVSTLELGDSALYLCASSITGTGYGYTFGSGTRLTVV.

Only one count was recorded for this clone. The chain carries TRBV2 and TRBJ1-5; D unresolved. The CDR3 totals 15 residues. The V gene's germline CDR1 is SNHLY and CDR2 FYNNEI. The germline V and J ends were trimmed by 5 bases and 4 bases, with 15 bases remaining between them. CDR3 sequence reads: CASSKSAAGNQPQHF. The CDR3 region has the DNA TGTGCCAGCAGTAAATCAGCGGCGGGAAATCAGCCCCAGCATTTT.

The chain employs TRBV13 and TRBJ2-3, with no clear D. The length of the CDR3 is 12 residues. Looked up from germline, CDR1 is PRHDT and CDR2 is FYEKMQ (reference sequence). V gave up 3 bases and J gave up 5 bases, with 6 bases separating them. CDR3 sequence reads: CASSFSGDTQYF. The CDR3 DNA reads as TGTGCCAGCAGCTTTTCCGGAGATACGCAGTATTTT.

The chain combines TRBV5-4 with TRBJ1-6; 9 bases are a match to TRBD1. Per germline, CDR1 SGHNT and CDR2 YYREEE (reference sequence). The CDR3 contains 14 residues. Trimming at V came to 4 bases and at J to 7 bases, leaving 3 bases not matched to a gene. CDR3 DNA sequence: TGTGCCAGCAGCCTCGACAGGGGGAATTCACCCCTCCACTTT. Its protein product is CASSLDRGNSPLHF. Full variable domain (rest looked up from reference TRBV5-4 and TRBJ1-6): ETGVTQSPTHLIKTRGQQVTLRCSSQSGHNTVSWYQQALGQGPQFIFQYYREEENGRGNFPPRFSGLQFPNYSSELNVNALELDDSALYLCASSLDRGNSPLHFGNGTRLTVT.

V and J are TRBV19 and TRBJ1-1; D is ambiguous. The CDR3 is 12 residues long. The germline V and J ends were trimmed by 10 bases and 2 bases, with 11 bases remaining between them. CDR1 LNHDA and CDR2 SQIVND come from the germline V gene (reference sequence). CDR3 nucleotides: TGTGCCACCAACGAGGGTAACACTGAAGCTTTCTTT. Translated, it gives CATNEGNTEAFF.